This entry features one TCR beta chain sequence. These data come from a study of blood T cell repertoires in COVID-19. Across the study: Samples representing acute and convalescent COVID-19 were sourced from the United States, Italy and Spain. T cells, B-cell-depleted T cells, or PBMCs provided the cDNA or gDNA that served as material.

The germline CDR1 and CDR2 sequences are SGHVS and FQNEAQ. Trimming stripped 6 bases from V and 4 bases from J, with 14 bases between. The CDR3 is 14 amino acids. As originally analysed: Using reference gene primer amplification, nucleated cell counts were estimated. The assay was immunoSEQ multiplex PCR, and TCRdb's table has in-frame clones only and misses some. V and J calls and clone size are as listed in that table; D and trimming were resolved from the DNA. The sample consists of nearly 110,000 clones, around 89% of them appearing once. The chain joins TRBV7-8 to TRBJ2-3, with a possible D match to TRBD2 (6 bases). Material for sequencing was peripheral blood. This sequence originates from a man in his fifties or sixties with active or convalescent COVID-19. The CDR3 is CASRRGGSADTQYF. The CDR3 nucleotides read TGTGCCAGCAGGCGTGGGGGGAGCGCAGATACGCAGTATTTT.